This TCR beta chain was found in a study of identifying expanded T cells in peripheral blood. Study-level points and caveats: Variance in clone template counts between roughly 2-week samples significantly increased with total template count across all healthy donors. Technical replicates showed around 1.2 changed clones; roughly two weeks about 16; four weeks 19.

Of note for this clone: Its antigen remains unidentified.

Sequencing was performed with immunoSEQ multiplex PCR; in TCRdb, only in-frame clones are kept and a portion is missing. The sample yields around 82,000 clones, 84% seen once. CDR1 is SGHTA and CDR2 is FQGNSA in the germline V gene. V was shortened by 1 base and J by 8 bases, with 14 bases between the two germline ends. CDR3 length equals 14 residues. During the collection period, no donor immune events like infections were recorded. The clonotype was recovered from a person aged 18 to 75 in good health. The chain links TRBV7-2 to TRBJ1-2; D gene unclear. Material for sequencing was blood. CDR3 amino acids: CASSLGRRQEGYTF. The CDR3 bases are TGTGCCAGCAGCTTAGGAAGGAGGCAAGAAGGCTACACCTTC. The full variable domain, completed using reference TRBV7-2 and TRBJ1-2, is GAGVSQSPSNKVTEKGKDVELRCDPISGHTALYWYRQSLGQGLEFLIYFQGNSAPDKSGLPSDRFSAERTGGSVSTLTIQRTQQEDSAVYLCASSLGRRQEGYTFGSGTRLTVV.